The present T cell receptor beta chain was sequenced within a study of T-cell reconstitution after alpha-beta-depleted transplantation in children. This sample's TCRbeta library carried unique molecular identifier barcodes. TCRdb itself ran the PCR reads through MiXCR, one entry per CDR3 protein. The data show roughly 200,000 distinct CDR3 sequences, about 7% seen once. The receptor comes from a boy aged 2 to 9 with acute lymphoblastic leukemia, due to receive a stem cell transplant. The sample was PBMCs, taken before TCRalphabeta/CD19-depleted stem cell transplant.

The CDR3, as DNA: TGCGCCAGCAGCAGGGGGGGGCAGTCCGGGGAGCTGTTTTTT. Its protein is CASSRGGQSGELFF. The gene calls are TRBV5-1 and TRBJ2-2; weak D call: TRBD2 (7 bases). CDR1 is SGHRS and CDR2 is YFSETQ in the germline V gene. CDR3 length equals 14 residues. Trimming shortened V by 4 bases and J by 6 bases, and 13 bases separated the two germline ends.